The 18 T cell receptor beta chains listed next were all sequenced from one sample in a study of blood T cell repertoires in COVID-19. Assay used: immunoSEQ multiplex PCR; TCRdb lists only in-frame clones, some missing. The sample carries around 300,000 clones, almost 90% recorded once. The sample taken for sequencing was PBMCs or T cells enriched from blood (not recorded which). The receptors shown here come from a woman aged 18-29 years with acute COVID-19.

The V gene is TRBV9, the J gene TRBJ2-5, with TRBD2 matching 8 bases. From germline, CDR1 is SGDLS and CDR2 YYNGEE. V was pared by 3 bases and J by 1 base, with 14 bases of the junction left unmatched. This CDR3 is built from 18 residues. CDR3 in amino acids: CASSDGYRTSSRQETQYF. The CDR3 bases are TGTGCCAGCAGCGATGGATACCGGACTAGCAGCCGCCAAGAGACCCAGTACTTC. Full variable domain (rest looked up from reference TRBV9 and TRBJ2-5): DSGVTQTPKHLITATGQRVTLRCSPRSGDLSVYWYQQSLDQGLQFLIQYYNGEERAKGNILERFSAQQFPDLHSELNLSSLELGDSALYFCASSDGYRTSSRQETQYFGPGTRLLVL.

The V call is TRBV11-2, the J call TRBJ1-1, with 8 bases lining up with TRBD1. The V segment lost 6 bases and the J segment 0 bases; nucleotides outside the gene matches: 3. Looked up from germline, CDR1 is SGHAT and CDR2 is FQNNGV. The CDR3 covers 14 residues. The CDR3 protein is CASRGDRMNTEAFF. The CDR3 DNA sequence: TGTGCCAGCAGGGGGGACAGGATGAACACTGAAGCTTTCTTT.

This chain links TRBV13 with TRBJ1-1; no firm D call. There are 12 residues in the CDR3. With 1 base removed from V and 6 bases from J, the gap between germline ends came to 6 bases. CDR1 and CDR2 from the germline V gene are PRHDT and FYEKMQ (reference sequence). The CDR3 sequence: CASSLERAEAFF. The DNA of the CDR3 is TGTGCCAGCAGCTTAGAGAGGGCTGAAGCTTTCTTT.

This clone was picked up one time. The chain couples TRBV3-1 (or the pseudogene TRBV3-2) to TRBJ2-7; no clear D. Per the germline V gene, CDR1 is LGHDT and CDR2 is YNNKEL (reference sequence). The CDR3 spans 12 residues. Trimming stripped 1 base from V and 7 bases from J, with 8 bases between. The CDR3 sequence is CASSQGVLEQYF. The CDR3 DNA reads TGTGCCAGCAGCCAAGGAGTCCTAGAGCAGTACTTC.

The rearrangement joins TRBV1 to TRBJ2-1; no check of the table's D call, TRBD2, against the DNA was made. TRBV1 is recorded as a pseudogene. This CDR3 contains 18 residues. The CDR3 DNA is TGCACCAGCAGCCAAGTAGTGTCGCCGAGCGGGAGTCGGGATGAGCAGTTCTTC. Its protein product is CTSSQVVSPSGSRDEQFF.

This rearrangement joins TRBV27 to TRBJ2-3; 16 nucleotides agree with TRBD2. The germline CDR1 and CDR2 sequences are MNHEY and SMNVEV (reference sequence). The V and J ends lost 7 bases and 0 bases, in that order; junction bases with no gene match: 10. The CDR3 spans 19 residues. The CDR3 coding sequence is TGTGCCAGCACCTCAGGGACTAGCGGGAGGGCTTCTAGCACAGATACGCAGTATTTT. This codes for CASTSGTSGRASSTDTQYF.

The chain has TRBV30 and TRBJ1-2, with D maybe TRBD1 (6 bases). Trimming shortened V by 0 bases and J by 10 bases, and 12 bases separated the two germline ends. Germline values: CDR1 GTSNPN, CDR2 SVGIG (reference sequence). CDR3 size: 12 residues. This CDR3 reads CAWSVGGGVYTF. The CDR3 DNA reads as TGTGCCTGGAGTGTGGGAGGGGGAGTCTACACCTTC.

This sequence joins TRBV7-2 and TRBJ2-7; 11 bases are a match to TRBD2. This CDR3 region has 16 residues. The germline V gene has CDR1 SGHTA and CDR2 FQGNSA. Unmatched junction bases numbered 6, after V lost 2 bases and J lost 3 bases. The CDR3 DNA reads TGTGCCAGCAGCTTATATAGCGGGAGGGCTGGCTACGAGCAGTACTTC. It encodes CASSLYSGRAGYEQYF.

This chain links TRBV5-1 with TRBJ2-1, with TRBD2 as a possible D gene (6 bases). The CDR3 extends over 15 amino acids. The germline V gene encodes CDR1 SGHRS and CDR2 YFSETQ. Trimming stripped 2 bases from V and 5 bases from J, with 14 bases between. CDR3 in amino acids: CASSFGSLQDNEQFF. The CDR3 region has the DNA TGCGCCAGCAGCTTCGGGAGTCTGCAGGACAATGAGCAGTTCTTC.

V is TRBV7-6 and J is TRBJ2-3; 10 bases line up with TRBD1. V lost 0 bases, J lost 4 bases, and 7 bases stayed unmatched. Germline values: CDR1 SGHVS, CDR2 FNYEAQ. The CDR3 sequence is 17 residues long. DNA of the CDR3: TGTGCCAGCAGCTTAGCAGGCGGGACAGGGGCGTCAGATACGCAGTATTTT. Amino acid sequence: CASSLAGGTGASDTQYF.

Concerning this clone itself: The identical CDR3 is also encoded by other nucleotide sequences in the sample. The chain uses TRBV27 and TRBJ1-6, with TRBD1 matching over 7 bases. CDR1 MNHEY and CDR2 SMNVEV come from the germline V gene (reference sequence). The CDR3 spans 14 residues. Germline trimming cut 5 bases from V and 6 bases from J; bases unmatched to any gene: 4. The CDR3 protein is CASSPGTVNSPLHF. The CDR3 DNA is TGTGCCAGCAGTCCCGGGACAGTTAATTCACCCCTCCACTTT.

A word on this clone: The same CDR3 can be traced to other DNA sequences in this sample. The V call is TRBV2, the J call TRBJ2-1; 15 bases map to TRBD2. V trimming: 4 bases; J trimming: 6 bases; junction bases outside the gene matches: 1. The germline V gene encodes CDR1 SNHLY and CDR2 FYNNEI. The CDR3 totals 15 residues. DNA for the CDR3: TGTGCCAGCAGTGGGACTAGCGGGAGGGCCAATGAGCAGTTCTTC. Translated, it gives CASSGTSGRANEQFF.

This sequence joins TRBV18 and TRBJ2-2; 7 nucleotides agree with TRBD1. The CDR3 runs to 18 residues. Trimming took 4 bases from V and 2 from J; bases not matched to a gene: 13. Germline CDR1 and CDR2: KGHSH and LQKENI. The CDR3 region has the DNA TGTGCCAGCTCACAAACAATGAAGACAGGGCCTAACACCGGGGAGCTGTTTTTT. Translated: CASSQTMKTGPNTGELFF.

This clone was picked up a small number of times. The chain combines TRBV27 with TRBJ1-3; D is perhaps TRBD1 (6 bases). Trimming pared 8 bases from V and 1 base from J, leaving 18 bases between. The germline V gene has CDR1 MNHEY and CDR2 SMNVEV (reference sequence). The CDR3 length is 16 residues. The CDR3 DNA follows: TGTGCCAGCGGATCGAGACTCAGGGGTTCTGGAAACACCATATATTTT. This encodes CASGSRLRGSGNTIYF.

The chain has TRBV11-2 and TRBJ2-3; perhaps TRBD2 as D (6 bases). Germline loops: CDR1 SGHAT, CDR2 FQNNGV. The CDR3 is made up of 15 amino acids. The V gene lost 6 bases and the J gene lost 6 bases, with 19 bases spanning the gap. CDR3 region: CASSLSGNPSDTQYF. The CDR3 bases are TGTGCCAGCAGTCTTAGCGGAAATCCCTCCGATACGCAGTATTTT. The variable domain in full, with the rest retrieved from reference TRBV11-2 and TRBJ2-3, is EAGVAQSPRYKIIEKRQSVAFWCNPISGHATLYWYQQILGQGPKLLIQFQNNGVVDDSQLPKDRFSAERLKGVDSTLKIQPAKLEDSAVYLCASSLSGNPSDTQYFGPGTRLTVL.

This clone occurred once. The genes are TRBV7-2 and TRBJ2-1; the D is unclear. Trimming stripped 3 bases from V and 3 bases from J, with 18 bases between. This CDR3 contains 17 residues. Germline V lookup: CDR1 SGHTA, CDR2 FQGNSA. CDR3 in DNA: TGTGCCAGCAGCTTTGTCTCGGCGGAGACTCTCTACAATGAGCAGTTCTTC. Encoded protein: CASSFVSAETLYNEQFF.

V is TRBV19 and J is TRBJ1-1; 10 bases agree with TRBD1. Germline V gene lookup returns CDR1 LNHDA and CDR2 SQIVND (reference sequence). V lost 5 bases and J lost 5; bases outside the gene matches: 8. The CDR3 totals 15 residues. Here the CDR3 reads CASSAGTGDMTEAFF. The CDR3 nucleotides are TGTGCCAGTAGTGCCGGGACAGGGGATATGACTGAAGCTTTCTTT.

This clone was observed a handful of times. This chain connects TRBV29-1 to TRBJ2-1; tentative D call: TRBD1 (6 bases). CDR1 is SQVTM and CDR2 is ANQGSEA in the germline V gene. The CDR3 runs 15 residues. Deletions cut 6 bases from V and 6 bases from J, with 21 bases between. This CDR3 reads CSVPIGQIFTNEQFF. CDR3 coding DNA: TGCAGCGTCCCTATCGGACAGATCTTCACCAATGAGCAGTTCTTC.